This entry is about one T cell receptor (beta chain). In the study's own analysis: Amplification of reference gene primers was used by the study to estimate nucleated cell counts. Sequenced by immunoSEQ multiplex PCR; TCRdb stores in-frame clones only, minus some. That table furnishes V, J and clone size, whereas the DNA furnished D and trimming. This table holds 150,000 to 200,000 clones, 80% to 90% found once. This CDR3 region has 15 residues. The V gene end was trimmed by 5 bases and the J gene end by 10 bases; junction bases not matched to a gene: 10. The germline gives CDR1 WNHNN, CDR2 SYGVQD (reference sequence). This specimen comes from a study of blood T cell repertoires in COVID-19. Overall study: Samples taken during acute and convalescent COVID-19 were collected in the United States, Italy and Spain. Nucleic acid was either cDNA or gDNA, and it came from T cells, B-cell-depleted T cells, or PBMCs.

Sequences were obtained from peripheral blood. The sequence came from a man younger than 35 who had recovered from COVID-19. This chain connects TRBV10-1 to TRBJ1-6; 8 nucleotides match TRBD1. This CDR3 is CASSRARQGKSPLHF. The CDR3 region has the DNA TGCGCCAGCAGTCGGGCGCGACAGGGGAAGTCACCCCTCCACTTT.